The 2 T cell receptor beta chains presented below share a single source sample, sequenced in a study of blood T cell repertoires in COVID-19. Produced via immunoSEQ multiplex PCR; TCRdb's table is partial and in-frame only. The profile shows more than 300,000 clones, under 90% of them singletons. Sequencing was performed on peripheral blood. Receptor source: a woman between 25 and 40 years old with COVID-19, enrolled during active disease.

This clone appeared once. V gene TRBV7-9 combines with J gene TRBJ1-2; 9 bases are a match to TRBD1. Germline-derived CDR1 and CDR2 are SEHNR and FQNEAQ (reference sequence). The ends lost 2 bases at V and 8 bases at J; junction bases unmatched: 6. The CDR3 extends over 14 amino acids. The CDR3 nucleotides are TGTGCCAGCAGCTTACAGGACAGGGGTAGGGGCTACACCTTC. This translates into CASSLQDRGRGYTF. Variable domain in full (rest from reference TRBV7-9 and TRBJ1-2): DTGVSQNPRHKITKRGQNVTFRCDPISEHNRLYWYRQTLGQGPEFLTYFQNEAQLEKSRLLSDRFSAERPKGSFSTLEIQRTEQGDSAMYLCASSLQDRGRGYTFGSGTRLTVV.

The rearrangement joins TRBV5-6 to TRBJ2-7, with a possible D match to TRBD2 (7 bases). Looked up from germline, CDR1 is SGHDT and CDR2 is YYEEEE. The CDR3 spans 13 residues. V lost 5 bases and J lost 2, with 11 bases in between. The CDR3: CASSPGGPYEQYV. CDR3 nucleotide sequence: TGTGCCAGCAGTCCGGGGGGCCCCTACGAGCAGTACGTC.